This TCR beta chain came from a study of regulatory T cells in long-lasting Graves disease. CDR1 and CDR2 from the germline V gene are SGHRS and YFSETQ. This CDR3 contains 13 residues. The ends were cut back, 3 bases at V and 5 bases at J, with 8 bases in the middle. Specified time point: persistent/refractory GD, antithyroid drugs over 5 years with positive TRAb. RNA extracted from PBMCs served as the sequencing template. TCR beta libraries were built with iRepertoire HTBI primers and Arm-PCR of CDR3 regions. Source study methods: Overall, samples carried around 68 TRBV and 14 TRBJ segments. In TCRdb, the multiplex PCR reads were re-called with MiXCR into one record per CDR3 protein. It is TCRdb's table, rather than the study itself, that gives the V and J calls and clone size. The repertoire holds around 450,000 distinct CDR3 sequences, with about a fifth as singletons.

This rearrangement joins TRBV5-1 to TRBJ2-2; no clear D gene. The source of this sequence is a female donor with Graves disease. The specimen was peripheral blood mononuclear cells (PBMCs), collected when the disease was refractory, from a patient treated with antithyroid drugs. The CDR3 nucleotides read TGCGCCAGCAGCTCGTCGGTTACCGGGGAGCTGTTTTTT. Its translation is CASSSSVTGELFF.